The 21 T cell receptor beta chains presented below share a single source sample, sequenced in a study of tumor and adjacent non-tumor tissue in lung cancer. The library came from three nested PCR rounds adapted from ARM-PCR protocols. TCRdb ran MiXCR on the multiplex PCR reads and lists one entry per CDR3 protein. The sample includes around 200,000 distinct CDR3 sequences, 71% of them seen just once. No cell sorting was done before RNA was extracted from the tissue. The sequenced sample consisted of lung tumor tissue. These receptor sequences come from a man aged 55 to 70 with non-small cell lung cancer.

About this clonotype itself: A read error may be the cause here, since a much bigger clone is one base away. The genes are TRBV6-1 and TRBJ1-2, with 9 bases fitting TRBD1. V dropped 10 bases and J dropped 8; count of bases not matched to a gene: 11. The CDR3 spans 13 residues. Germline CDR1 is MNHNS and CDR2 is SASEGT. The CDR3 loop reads CANRGTGNRGYTF. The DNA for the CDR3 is TGTGCCAACAGGGGGACAGGGAACAGAGGCTACACCTTC.

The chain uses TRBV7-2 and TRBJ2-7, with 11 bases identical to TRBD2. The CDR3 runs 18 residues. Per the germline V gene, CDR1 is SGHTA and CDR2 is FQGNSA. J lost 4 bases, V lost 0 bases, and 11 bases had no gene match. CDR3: CASSLAGILAGEDYEQYF. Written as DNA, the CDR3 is TGTGCCAGCAGCTTAGCGGGGATACTAGCGGGAGAGGATTACGAGCAGTACTTC. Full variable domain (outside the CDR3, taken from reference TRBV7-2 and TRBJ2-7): GAGVSQSPSNKVTEKGKDVELRCDPISGHTALYWYRQSLGQGLEFLIYFQGNSAPDKSGLPSDRFSAERTGGSVSTLTIQRTQQEDSAVYLCASSLAGILAGEDYEQYFGPGTRLTVT.

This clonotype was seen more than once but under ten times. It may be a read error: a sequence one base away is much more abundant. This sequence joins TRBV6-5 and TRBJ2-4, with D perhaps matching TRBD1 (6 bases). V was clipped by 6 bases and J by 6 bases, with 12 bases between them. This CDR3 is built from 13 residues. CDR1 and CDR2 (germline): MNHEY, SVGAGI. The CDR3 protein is CASSNRDSNIQYF. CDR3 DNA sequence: TGTGCCAGCAGCAACAGGGATTCAAACATTCAGTACTTC.

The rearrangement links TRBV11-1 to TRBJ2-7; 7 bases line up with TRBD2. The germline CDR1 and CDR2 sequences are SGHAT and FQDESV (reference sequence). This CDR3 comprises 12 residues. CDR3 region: CVSRAGSLEQYF. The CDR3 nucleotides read TGTGTGAGCAGAGCGGGAAGTTTGGAGCAGTACTTC.

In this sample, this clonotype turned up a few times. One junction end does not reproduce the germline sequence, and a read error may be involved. The CDR3 region has the DNA TGTGCTAGCAGTGAAGCTCGACAGGGAGACTATGGCTACACCTTC. It specifies CASSEARQGDYGYTF. The rearrangement uses TRBV6-1 and TRBJ1-2, with 7 bases matching TRBD1. Germline CDR1 reads MNHNS; CDR2 reads SASEGT. CDR3 length equals 15 residues.

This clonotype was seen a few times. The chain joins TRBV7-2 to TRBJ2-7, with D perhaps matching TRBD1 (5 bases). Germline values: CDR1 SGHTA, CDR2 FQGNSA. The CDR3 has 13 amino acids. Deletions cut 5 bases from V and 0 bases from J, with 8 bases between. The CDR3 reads CASSKGDSYEQYF. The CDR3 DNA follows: TGTGCCAGCAGCAAAGGGGACTCCTACGAGCAGTACTTC. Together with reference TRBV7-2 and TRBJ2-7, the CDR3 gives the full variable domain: GAGVSQSPSNKVTEKGKDVELRCDPISGHTALYWYRQSLGQGLEFLIYFQGNSAPDKSGLPSDRFSAERTGGSVSTLTIQRTQQEDSAVYLCASSKGDSYEQYFGPGTRLTVT.

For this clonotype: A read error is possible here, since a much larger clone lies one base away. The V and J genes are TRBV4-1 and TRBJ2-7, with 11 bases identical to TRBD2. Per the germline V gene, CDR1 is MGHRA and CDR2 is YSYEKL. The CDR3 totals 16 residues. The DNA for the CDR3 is TGCGCCAGGAGCCAGGGCACTAGCGGGAGTTACTACGAGCAGTACTTC. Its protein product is CARSQGTSGSYYEQYF.

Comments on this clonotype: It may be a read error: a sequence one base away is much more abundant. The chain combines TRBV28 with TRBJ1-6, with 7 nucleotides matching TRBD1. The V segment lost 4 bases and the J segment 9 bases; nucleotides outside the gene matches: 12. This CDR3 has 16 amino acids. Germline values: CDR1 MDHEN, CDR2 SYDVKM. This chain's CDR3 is CASSSATGAYVSPLHF. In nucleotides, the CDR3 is TGTGCCAGCAGTTCGGCAACAGGGGCATATGTTTCACCCCTCCACTTT.

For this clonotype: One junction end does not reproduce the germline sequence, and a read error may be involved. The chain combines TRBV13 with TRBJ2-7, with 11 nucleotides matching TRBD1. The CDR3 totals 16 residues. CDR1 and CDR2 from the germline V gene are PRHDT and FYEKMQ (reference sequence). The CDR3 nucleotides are TGTGCCAGTAGCTCAAACGGACAGGGGGCTATCCATGAGCAGTACTTC. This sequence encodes CASSSNGQGAIHEQYF.

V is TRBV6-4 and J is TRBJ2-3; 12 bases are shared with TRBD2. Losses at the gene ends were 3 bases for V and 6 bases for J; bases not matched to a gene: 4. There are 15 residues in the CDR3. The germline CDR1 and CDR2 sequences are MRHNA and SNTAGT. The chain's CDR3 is CASSERLAGVDTQYF. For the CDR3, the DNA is TGTGCCAGCAGTGAAAGACTAGCGGGAGTGGATACGCAGTATTTT.

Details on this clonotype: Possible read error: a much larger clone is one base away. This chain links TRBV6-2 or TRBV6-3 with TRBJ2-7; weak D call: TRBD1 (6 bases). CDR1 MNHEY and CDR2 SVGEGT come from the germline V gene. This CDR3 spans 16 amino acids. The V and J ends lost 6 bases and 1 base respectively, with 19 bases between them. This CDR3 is CASSRLPSGTSYEQYF. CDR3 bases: TGTGCCAGCAGCCGATTACCCTCCGGGACATCCTACGAGCAGTACTTC.

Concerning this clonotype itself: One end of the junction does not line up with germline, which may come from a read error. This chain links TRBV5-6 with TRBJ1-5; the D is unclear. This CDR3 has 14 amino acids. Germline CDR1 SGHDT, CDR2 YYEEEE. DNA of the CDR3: TGTGCCAGTAGCTTGGGAAGTAGCGATCAGCCCCAGCATTTT. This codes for CASSLGSSDQPQHF.

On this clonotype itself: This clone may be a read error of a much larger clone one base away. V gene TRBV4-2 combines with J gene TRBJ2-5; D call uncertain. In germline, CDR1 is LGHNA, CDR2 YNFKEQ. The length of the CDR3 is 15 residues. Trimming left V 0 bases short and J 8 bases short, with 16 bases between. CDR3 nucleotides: TGTGCCAGCAGCCAAGACCACTCGGGCTTGGGAACCCAGTACTTC. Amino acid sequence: CASSQDHSGLGTQYF.

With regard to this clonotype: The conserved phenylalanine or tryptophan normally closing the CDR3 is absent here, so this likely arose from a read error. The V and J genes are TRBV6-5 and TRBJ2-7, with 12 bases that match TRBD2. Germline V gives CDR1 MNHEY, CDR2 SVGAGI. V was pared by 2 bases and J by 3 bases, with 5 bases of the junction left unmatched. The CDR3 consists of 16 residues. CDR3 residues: CASSYTSGLAGYEQYL. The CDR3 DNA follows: TGTGCCAGCAGTTACACCTCGGGACTAGCGGGCTACGAGCAGTACTTA.

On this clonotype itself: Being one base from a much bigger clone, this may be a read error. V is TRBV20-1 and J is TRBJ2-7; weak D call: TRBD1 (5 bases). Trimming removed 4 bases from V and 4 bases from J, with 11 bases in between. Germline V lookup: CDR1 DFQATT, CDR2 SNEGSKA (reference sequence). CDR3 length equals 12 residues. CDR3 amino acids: CSANLPGYEQYF. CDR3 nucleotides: TGCAGTGCTAACCTCCCAGGGTACGAGCAGTACTTC.

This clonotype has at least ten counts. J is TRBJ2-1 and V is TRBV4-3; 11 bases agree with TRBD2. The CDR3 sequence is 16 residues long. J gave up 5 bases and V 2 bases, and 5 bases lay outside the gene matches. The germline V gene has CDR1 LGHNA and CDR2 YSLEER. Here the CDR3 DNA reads TGCGCCAGCAGCCAACCTGGGACTAGCGGAAACAATGAGCAGTTCTTC. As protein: CASSQPGTSGNNEQFF.

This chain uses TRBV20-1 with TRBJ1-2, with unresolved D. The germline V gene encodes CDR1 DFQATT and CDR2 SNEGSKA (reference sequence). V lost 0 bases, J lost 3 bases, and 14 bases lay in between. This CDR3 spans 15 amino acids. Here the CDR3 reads CSARDMAGVHYGYTF. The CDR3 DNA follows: TGCAGTGCTAGAGATATGGCGGGAGTCCACTATGGCTACACCTTC.

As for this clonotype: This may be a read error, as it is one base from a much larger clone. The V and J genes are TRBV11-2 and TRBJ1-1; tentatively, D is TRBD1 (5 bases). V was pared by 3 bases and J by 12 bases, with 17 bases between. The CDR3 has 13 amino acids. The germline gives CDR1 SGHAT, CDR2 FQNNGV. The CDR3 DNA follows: TGTGCCAGCAGCTTTGGGGTCAGGGACGGAACTTTCTTT. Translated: CASSFGVRDGTFF.

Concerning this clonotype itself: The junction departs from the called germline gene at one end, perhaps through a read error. In DNA, the CDR3 is TGCGCCGGCAGCGTGAAGGAGGGAACCATCACAGATACGCAGTATTTT. Protein product: CAGSVKEGTITDTQYF. The V gene is TRBV5-1, the J gene TRBJ2-3; weak D call: TRBD2 (6 bases). Germline assignment: CDR1 SGHRS and CDR2 YFSETQ. CDR3 length equals 16 residues.

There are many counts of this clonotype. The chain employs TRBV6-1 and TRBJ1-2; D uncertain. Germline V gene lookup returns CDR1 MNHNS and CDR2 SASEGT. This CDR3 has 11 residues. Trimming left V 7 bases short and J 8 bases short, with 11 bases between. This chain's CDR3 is CASTEAWGYTF. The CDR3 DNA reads TGTGCCAGCACCGAAGCTTGGGGCTACACCTTC.

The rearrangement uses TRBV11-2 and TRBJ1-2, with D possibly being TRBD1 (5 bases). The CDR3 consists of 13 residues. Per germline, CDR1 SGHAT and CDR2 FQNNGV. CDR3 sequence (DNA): TGTGTCAGGAGCCCGATAGGGGACTATGGCTACACCTTC. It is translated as CVRSPIGDYGYTF.